Below, 11 T cell receptor beta chains from the same sample are listed, as sequenced in a study of blood T cell repertoires in COVID-19. TCRdb's table, derived via immunoSEQ multiplex PCR, lists solely in-frame clones and lacks some. The table lists fewer than 250,000 clones, roughly 80% of them singletons, with about 4.5% in the top ten. Input material: peripheral blood. All receptors come from a woman in her 70s with acute or convalescent COVID-19.

This clone was recorded a few times. The rearrangement joins TRBV5-1 to TRBJ1-6, with a possible D match to TRBD1 (6 bases). V gave up 2 bases and J gave up 4 bases, with 16 bases separating them. The germline V gene encodes CDR1 SGHRS and CDR2 YFSETQ. CDR3 length: 17 residues. The CDR3, as DNA: TGCGCCAGCAGCTTCCACAGGGCAGAAAGTTATAATTCACCCCTCCACTTT. It specifies CASSFHRAESYNSPLHF.

This clone has a handful of counts. The CDR3 loop reads CASSSGPGQANEQYF. The DNA for the CDR3 is TGTGCCAGCAGCAGTGGGCCGGGACAGGCGAACGAGCAGTACTTC. The V call is TRBV9, the J call TRBJ2-7; 8 nucleotides align to TRBD1. Germline V lookup: CDR1 SGDLS, CDR2 YYNGEE. There are 15 residues in the CDR3. The junction had 11 bases not matched to a gene; V was cut back by 4 bases and J by 5 bases.

This chain connects TRBV12-3 or TRBV12-4 to TRBJ1-1; D not resolved. Trimming shortened V by 6 bases and J by 0 bases, and 5 bases separated the two germline ends. This CDR3 contains 12 residues. DNA for the CDR3: TGTGCCAGCAGATCCGTGAACACTGAAGCTTTCTTT. The encoded protein is CASRSVNTEAFF.

This clone was found once. The rearrangement uses TRBV27 and TRBJ1-4; 8 bases fit TRBD1. The CDR3 loop spans 16 amino acids. The ends lost 4 bases at V and 7 bases at J; junction bases unmatched: 11. Per the germline V gene, CDR1 is MNHEY and CDR2 is SMNVEV (reference sequence). In nucleotides, the CDR3 is TGTGCCAGCAGTTCGGACTTCAGGGGGCGCGGTGAAAAACTGTTTTTT. As protein: CASSSDFRGRGEKLFF.

Only one count was recorded for this clone. This chain joins TRBV19 and TRBJ1-5; 11 bases line up with TRBD1. The V gene end was trimmed by 4 bases and the J gene end by 6 bases; junction bases not matched to a gene: 5. This CDR3 comprises 15 residues. Germline CDR1 and CDR2: LNHDA and SQIVND (reference sequence). Here the CDR3 DNA reads TGTGCCAGTAGTACCGGGACAGGGGGTCGTCAGCCCCAGCATTTT. Encoded protein: CASSTGTGGRQPQHF. The full variable domain, with the rest looked up from reference TRBV19 and TRBJ1-5, is DGGITQSPKYLFRKEGQNVTLSCEQNLNHDAMYWYRQDPGQGLRLIYYSQIVNDFQKGDIAEGYSVSREKKESFPLTVTSAQKNPTAFYLCASSTGTGGRQPQHFGDGTRLSIL.

CDR3 coding DNA: TGCAGCGTTGGAGGTGGGGGGAATTTTAACTATGGCTACACCTTC. The encoded protein is CSVGGGGNFNYGYTF. This chain connects TRBV29-1 to TRBJ1-2; a weak D match, TRBD1 (5 bases). This CDR3 comprises 15 residues. The V end was cut by 4 bases, the J end by 1 base, with 16 bases between. The germline V gene has CDR1 SQVTM and CDR2 ANQGSEA.

This chain uses TRBV2 with TRBJ1-6; 8 bases align to TRBD1. There are 15 residues in the CDR3. Germline V lookup: CDR1 SNHLY, CDR2 FYNNEI. Trimming cost V 3 bases and J 7 bases; bases outside gene matches: 5. The DNA of the CDR3 is TGTGCCAGCAGTGAGACCAGACAGGGGAATTCACCCCTCCACTTT. Translation gives CASSETRQGNSPLHF.

This rearrangement joins TRBV19 to TRBJ2-2, with D possibly being TRBD2 (7 bases). Trimming shortened V by 4 bases and J by 3 bases, and 15 bases separated the two germline ends. The V gene's germline CDR1 is LNHDA and CDR2 SQIVND (reference sequence). The CDR3 runs to 16 residues. CDR3 DNA: TGTGCCAGTAGTAGAAGAGGGGGGGCGTACACCGGGGAGCTGTTTTTT. Its translation: CASSRRGGAYTGELFF. The variable domain in full, completed from reference TRBV19 and TRBJ2-2, reads DGGITQSPKYLFRKEGQNVTLSCEQNLNHDAMYWYRQDPGQGLRLIYYSQIVNDFQKGDIAEGYSVSREKKESFPLTVTSAQKNPTAFYLCASSRRGGAYTGELFFGEGSRLTVL.

The gene calls are TRBV4-1 and TRBJ1-5; D ambiguous. The CDR3 has 17 residues. Germline assignment: CDR1 MGHRA and CDR2 YSYEKL. V was cut by 0 bases and J by 2 bases, with 14 bases left in between. The CDR3 sequence: CASSQDIARERNQPQHF. The CDR3 DNA follows: TGCGCCAGCAGCCAAGATATAGCGAGGGAACGCAATCAGCCCCAGCATTTT.

The chain is built from TRBV4-3 and TRBJ1-1; 8 bases line up with TRBD1. There are 20 residues in the CDR3. CDR1 and CDR2 (germline): LGHNA, YSLEER. V dropped 0 bases and J dropped 2; count of bases not matched to a gene: 17. CDR3 DNA: TGCGCCAGCAGCCAAGATTCAAGTGGACAGGGCTGGGAGATAAACACTGAAGCTTTCTTT. This sequence encodes CASSQDSSGQGWEINTEAFF.

J is TRBJ1-5 and V is TRBV7-9; the match to TRBD1 covers 7 bases. The ends lost 3 bases at V and 3 bases at J; junction bases unmatched: 5. Per germline, CDR1 SEHNR and CDR2 FQNEAQ (reference sequence). The CDR3 totals 15 residues. CDR3 nucleotide sequence: TGTGCCAGCAGCTTGACAGGGTTGAACAATCAGCCCCAGCATTTT. This gives the protein CASSLTGLNNQPQHF.